Listed below are T cell receptor beta chains from one sample, sequenced in a study of chemoradiotherapy in HPV16-positive cancers. TCRdb's table, derived via immunoSEQ multiplex PCR, lists solely in-frame clones and lacks some. The sample yields about 10,000 clones, more than 75% seen once. The material was blood, obtained from a patient who underwent chemoradiotherapy. The receptors derive from a human donor with HPV-associated anogenital cancer. Each CDR3 is given with its conserved first and last residue. Fields, in order: V gene, D gene, clone size, J gene, CDR3 protein, CDR3 DNA. D genes are given only for firm matches. Expanded clones are given a class, and other clones once, few, many or no size at all.

V: TRBV5-5; D: NA; size: once; J: TRBJ2-2; CDR3: CASSPGGAITGELFF; DNA: TGTGCCAGCAGCCCAGGTGGGGCGATCACCGGGGAGCTGTTTTTT
V: TRBV5-1; D: TRBD2; size: NA; J: TRBJ2-5; CDR3: CASSLPSGGLSQYF; DNA: TGCGCCAGCAGCTTGCCTAGCGGGGGGCTGTCCCAGTACTTC
V: TRBV7-9; D: NA; size: NA; J: TRBJ1-1; CDR3: CASSLDLPRAMNTEAFF; DNA: TGTGCCAGCAGCTTAGATCTCCCAAGGGCGATGAACACTGAAGCTTTCTTT
V: TRBV10-2; D: NA; size: few; J: TRBJ1-1; CDR3: CASSKYTPTGPEAFF; DNA: TGCGCCAGCAGTAAGTACACCCCTACAGGTCCTGAAGCTTTCTTT
V: TRBV6-1; D: NA; size: NA; J: TRBJ2-7; CDR3: CASRDGYEQYF; DNA: TGTGCCAGCAGGGACGGCTACGAGCAGTACTTC
V: TRBV5-1; D: NA; size: NA; J: TRBJ2-7; CDR3: CASSLEPLPYEQYF; DNA: TGCGCCAGCAGCTTGGAGCCCCTACCCTACGAGCAGTACTTC
V: TRBV30; D: NA; size: once; J: TRBJ1-1; CDR3: CAWSTTVNTEAFF; DNA: TGTGCCTGGAGTACGACAGTGAACACTGAAGCTTTCTTT
V: TRBV7-9; D: NA; size: NA; J: TRBJ2-1; CDR3: CASSFEGGEQFF; DNA: TGTGCCAGCAGCTTTGAAGGTGGTGAGCAGTTCTTC
V: TRBV5-1; D: NA; size: NA; J: TRBJ2-1; CDR3: CASSLGVGVYNEQFF; DNA: TGCGCCAGCAGCTTGGGGGTCGGCGTCTACAATGAGCAGTTCTTC
V: TRBV12-2; D: NA; size: NA; J: TRBJ1-1; CDR3: CASRSISDRGTEAFF; DNA: TGTGCAAGTCGCTCAATCTCGGACAGGGGGACTGAAGCTTTCTTT
V: TRBV28; D: NA; size: NA; J: TRBJ1-1; CDR3: CASRGNTEAFF; DNA: TGTGCCAGCAGGGGGAACACTGAAGCTTTCTTT
V: TRBV18; D: NA; size: NA; J: TRBJ1-3; CDR3: CASSPGLGRTSGNTIYF; DNA: TGTGCCAGCTCACCGGGTTTGGGCAGAACCTCTGGAAACACCATATATTTT
V: TRBV11-2; D: NA; size: NA; J: TRBJ1-1; CDR3: CASSLAYRTGTEAFF; DNA: TGTGCCAGCAGCCTGGCATACCGAACAGGGACAGAAGCTTTCTTT
V: TRBV5-1; D: NA; size: NA; J: TRBJ1-5; CDR3: CASSVDGNQPQHF; DNA: TGCGCCAGCAGCGTGGACGGTAATCAGCCCCAGCATTTT
V: TRBV27; D: NA; size: few; J: TRBJ2-6; CDR3: CASSRNRAGANVLTF; DNA: TGTGCCAGCAGTAGGAACAGGGCTGGGGCCAACGTCCTGACTTTC
V: TRBV2; D: NA; size: NA; J: TRBJ2-4; CDR3: CASSEENIQYF; DNA: TGTGCCAGCAGTGAGGAAAACATTCAGTACTTC
V: TRBV7-2; D: NA; size: NA; J: TRBJ1-3; CDR3: CASSTSLNSGNTIYF; DNA: TGTGCCAGCAGCACCAGTTTGAACTCTGGAAACACCATATATTTT
V: TRBV6-6; D: NA; size: NA; J: TRBJ1-5; CDR3: CASSPDRTKRYF; DNA: TGTGCCAGCAGCCCCGACAGGACCAAGCGCTATTTT
V: TRBV9; D: NA; size: NA; J: TRBJ1-6; CDR3: CASSVGQGTVSPLHF; DNA: TGTGCCAGCAGCGTAGGTCAGGGGACCGTTTCACCCCTCCACTTT
V: TRBV2; D: NA; size: NA; J: TRBJ2-3; CDR3: CASSVLGRPETQYF; DNA: TGTGCCAGCAGTGTTCTCGGCAGACCGGAGACGCAGTATTTT
V: TRBV5-1; D: TRBD2; size: NA; J: TRBJ2-7; CDR3: CASSLGGLAWYEQYF; DNA: TGCGCCAGCAGCTTGGGGGGACTAGCGTGGTACGAGCAGTACTTC
V: TRBV6-6; D: NA; size: NA; J: TRBJ2-7; CDR3: CASSYGHEYEQYF; DNA: TGTGCCAGCAGTTACGGACATGAATACGAGCAGTACTTC
V: TRBV19; D: NA; size: NA; J: TRBJ1-4; CDR3: CASSITVTNEKLFF; DNA: TGTGCCAGTAGTATAACTGTAACTAATGAAAAACTGTTTTTT
V: TRBV6-5; D: NA; size: NA; J: TRBJ2-2; CDR3: CASSPQGPDTGELFF; DNA: TGTGCCAGCTCCCCCCAGGGGCCCGACACCGGGGAGCTGTTTTTT
V: TRBV2; D: TRBD2; size: NA; J: TRBJ2-1; CDR3: CASSRTSGGASRLDEQFF; DNA: TGTGCCAGCAGTAGAACTAGCGGGGGGGCCTCCCGGTTGGATGAGCAGTTCTTC
V: TRBV5-6; D: NA; size: NA; J: TRBJ2-6; CDR3: CASSLETAGANVLTF; DNA: TGTGCCAGCAGCTTGGAGACAGCTGGGGCCAACGTCCTGACTTTC
V: TRBV7-2; D: NA; size: NA; J: TRBJ2-2; CDR3: CASSLDPAGNTGELFF; DNA: TGTGCCAGCAGCTTAGATCCAGCGGGGAACACCGGGGAGCTGTTTTTT
V: TRBV7-8; D: NA; size: once; J: TRBJ2-5; CDR3: CASSLAGGRGETQYF; DNA: TGTGCCAGCAGCTTAGCCGGGGGCAGGGGGGAGACCCAGTACTTC
V: TRBV5-4; D: TRBD1; size: NA; J: TRBJ1-2; CDR3: CASSGGQGYFQYGYTF; DNA: TGTGCCAGCAGCGGGGGACAGGGCTATTTTCAATATGGCTACACCTTC
V: TRBV19; D: NA; size: NA; J: TRBJ1-2; CDR3: CASSDFEGRAGYGYTF; DNA: TGTGCCAGTAGTGACTTTGAGGGACGAGCGGGCTATGGCTACACCTTC
V: TRBV27; D: NA; size: few; J: TRBJ2-4; CDR3: CASPLRGFKNIQYF; DNA: TGTGCCAGCCCCCTAAGGGGGTTCAAAAACATTCAGTACTTC
V: TRBV5-1; D: NA; size: NA; J: TRBJ2-1; CDR3: CASSLNTGHTFNEQFF; DNA: TGCGCCAGCAGCTTGAACACAGGGCACACCTTCAATGAGCAGTTCTTC
V: TRBV30; D: NA; size: NA; J: TRBJ1-2; CDR3: CAWSPVIDGYTF; DNA: TGTGCCTGGAGCCCGGTAATCGATGGCTACACCTTC
V: TRBV19; D: NA; size: NA; J: TRBJ2-7; CDR3: CASSMGGLYEQYF; DNA: TGTGCCAGTAGTATGGGGGGCCTATACGAGCAGTACTTC
V: TRBV20-1; D: TRBD1; size: NA; J: TRBJ1-2; CDR3: CSALRQGSYTF; DNA: TGCAGTGCTCTCCGACAGGGGAGCTACACCTTC
V: TRBV19; D: TRBD1; size: few; J: TRBJ1-6; CDR3: CASTRQGVRNSPLHF; DNA: TGTGCCAGTACTCGACAGGGTGTACGGAATTCACCCCTCCACTTT
V: TRBV6-1; D: TRBD1; size: NA; J: TRBJ1-2; CDR3: CASSEGTGVYPYTF; DNA: TGTGCCAGCAGTGAAGGGACAGGGGTGTATCCCTACACCTTC
V: TRBV5-6; D: TRBD2; size: NA; J: TRBJ2-1; CDR3: CASSAVGGVEQFF; DNA: TGTGCCAGCAGCGCTGTCGGGGGGGTTGAGCAGTTCTTC
V: TRBV30; D: NA; size: NA; J: TRBJ1-1; CDR3: CAWSGELQAFF; DNA: TGTGCCTGGAGTGGGGAACTTCAAGCTTTCTTT
V: TRBV6-5; D: TRBD2; size: NA; J: TRBJ2-7; CDR3: CASKGGGGSSYEQYF; DNA: TGTGCCAGCAAAGGCGGCGGGGGTAGCTCCTACGAGCAGTACTTC
V: TRBV4-1; D: TRBD1; size: NA; J: TRBJ1-5; CDR3: CASSQARQGIQPQHF; DNA: TGCGCCAGCAGCCAAGCTCGACAGGGAATACAGCCCCAGCATTTT
V: TRBV6-5; D: TRBD2; size: NA; J: TRBJ2-1; CDR3: CASSALTSGKNEQFF; DNA: TGTGCCAGCAGTGCATTGACTAGCGGTAAAAATGAGCAGTTCTTC